This TCR beta chain was recovered during a study of T cells in Graves' hyperthyroidism and ophthalmopathy. Study outcomes and limitations: The majority of expanded thyroid clonotypes above 0.001 also appeared in blood.

RNA transcripts yielded amplified TCR beta CDR3 regions. HTBI primers were employed in a first-round RT-PCR of the TCR CDR3. Each CDR3 protein is one row after TCRdb ran MiXCR on the multiplex PCR reads. The repertoire holds 350,000 to 400,000 distinct CDR3 sequences, with approximately 20% as singletons. Trimming removed 1 base at V and 0 bases at J, with 6 bases between. CDR1 is GTSNPN, CDR2 SVGIG, per germline (reference sequence). This CDR3 has 14 residues. Graves' hyperthyroidism qualified as stable when ophthalmopathy did not progress within 18 months. The study left out patients who had uncontrolled infection, other autoimmune disease, pregnancy or lactation. Cells are PBMCs isolated from 10 ml of fresh blood. About this clonotype itself: What it binds is unknown.

This clonotype was sampled from a woman aged 18 to 35 with Graves' hyperthyroidism. Sample: blood. The V gene is TRBV30, the J gene TRBJ1-4; D gene unclear. CDR3 loop: CAWSELSTNEKLFF. In DNA form, the CDR3 reads TGTGCCTGGAGTGAATTATCAACTAATGAAAAACTGTTTTTT.